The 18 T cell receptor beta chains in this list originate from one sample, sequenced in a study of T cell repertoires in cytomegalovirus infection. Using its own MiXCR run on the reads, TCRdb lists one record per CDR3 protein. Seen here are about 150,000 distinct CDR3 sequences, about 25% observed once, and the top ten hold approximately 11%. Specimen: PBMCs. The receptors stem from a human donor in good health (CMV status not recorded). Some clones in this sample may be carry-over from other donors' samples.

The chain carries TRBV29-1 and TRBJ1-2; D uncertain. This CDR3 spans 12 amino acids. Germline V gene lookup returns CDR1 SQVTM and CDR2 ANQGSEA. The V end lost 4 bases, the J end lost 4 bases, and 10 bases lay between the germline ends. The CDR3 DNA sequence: TGCAGCGTTGGGGTCGGACCCTATGGCTACACCTTC. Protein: CSVGVGPYGYTF.

CDR3 sequence: CASSLVGTLGGDEQFF. The DNA of the CDR3 is TGTGCCAGCAGCTTAGTGGGCACCCTGGGAGGTGATGAGCAGTTCTTC. This chain links TRBV7-2 with TRBJ2-1; D is perhaps TRBD2 (6 bases). CDR3 length: 16 residues. Germline lookup yields CDR1 SGHTA and CDR2 FQGNSA. V shed 1 base and J shed 8 bases, with 18 bases lying between them. Drawing the rest from reference TRBV7-2 and TRBJ2-1, the complete variable domain is GAGVSQSPSNKVTEKGKDVELRCDPISGHTALYWYRQSLGQGLEFLIYFQGNSAPDKSGLPSDRFSAERTGGSVSTLTIQRTQQEDSAVYLCASSLVGTLGGDEQFFGPGTRLTVL.

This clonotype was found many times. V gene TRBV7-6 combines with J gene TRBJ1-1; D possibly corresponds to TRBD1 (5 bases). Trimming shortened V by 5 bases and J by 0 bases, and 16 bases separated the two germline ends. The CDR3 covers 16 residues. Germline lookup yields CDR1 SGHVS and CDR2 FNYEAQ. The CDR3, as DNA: TGTGCCAGCAGCCCCGGGGCAGCCAGCATGAACACTGAAGCTTTCTTT. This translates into CASSPGAASMNTEAFF.

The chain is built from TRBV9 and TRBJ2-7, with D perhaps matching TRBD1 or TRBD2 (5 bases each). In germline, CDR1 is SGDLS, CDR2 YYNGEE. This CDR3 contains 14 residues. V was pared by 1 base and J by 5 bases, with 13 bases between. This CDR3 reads CASSVSGGNHEQYF. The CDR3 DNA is TGTGCCAGCAGCGTATCTGGGGGAAACCACGAGCAGTACTTC.

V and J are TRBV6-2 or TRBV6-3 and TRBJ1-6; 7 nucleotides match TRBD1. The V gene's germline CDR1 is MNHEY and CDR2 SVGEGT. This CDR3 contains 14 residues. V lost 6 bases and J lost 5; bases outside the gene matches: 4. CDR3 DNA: TGTGCCAGCAGAACGACAGGGAATAATTCACCCCTCCACTTT. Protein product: CASRTTGNNSPLHF.

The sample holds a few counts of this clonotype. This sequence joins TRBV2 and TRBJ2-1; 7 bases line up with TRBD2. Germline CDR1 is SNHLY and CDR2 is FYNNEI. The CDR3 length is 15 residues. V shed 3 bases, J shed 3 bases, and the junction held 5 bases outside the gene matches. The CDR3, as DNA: TGTGCCAGCAGTGAGGATAGCGGGTACTACAATGAGCAGTTCTTC. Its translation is CASSEDSGYYNEQFF.

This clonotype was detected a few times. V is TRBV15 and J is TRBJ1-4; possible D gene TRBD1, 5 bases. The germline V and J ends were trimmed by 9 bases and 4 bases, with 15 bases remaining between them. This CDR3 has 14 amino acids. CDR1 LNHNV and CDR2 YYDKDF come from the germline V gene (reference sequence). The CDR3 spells CATALGQSNEKLFF. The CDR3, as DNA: TGTGCCACTGCCCTGGGGCAGAGTAATGAAAAACTGTTTTTT.

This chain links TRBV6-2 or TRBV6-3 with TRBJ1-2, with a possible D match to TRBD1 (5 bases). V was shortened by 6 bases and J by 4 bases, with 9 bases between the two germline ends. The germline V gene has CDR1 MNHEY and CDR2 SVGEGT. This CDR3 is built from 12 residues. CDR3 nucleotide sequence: TGTGCCAGCAGGAGGGGAATCTATGGCTACACCTTC. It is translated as CASRRGIYGYTF.

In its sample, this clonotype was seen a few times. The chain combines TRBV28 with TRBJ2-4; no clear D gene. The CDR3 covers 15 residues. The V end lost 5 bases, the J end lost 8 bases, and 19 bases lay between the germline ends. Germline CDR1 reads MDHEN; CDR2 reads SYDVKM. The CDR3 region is CASSLTLFGYDIQYF. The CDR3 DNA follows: TGTGCCAGCAGTCTCACCCTCTTCGGATACGACATTCAGTACTTC.

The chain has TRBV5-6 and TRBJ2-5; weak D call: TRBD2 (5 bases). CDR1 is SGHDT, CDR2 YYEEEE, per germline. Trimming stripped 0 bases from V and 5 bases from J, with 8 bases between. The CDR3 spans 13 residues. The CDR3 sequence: CASSLASLETQYF. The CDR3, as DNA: TGTGCCAGCAGCTTGGCTAGCTTGGAGACCCAGTACTTC.

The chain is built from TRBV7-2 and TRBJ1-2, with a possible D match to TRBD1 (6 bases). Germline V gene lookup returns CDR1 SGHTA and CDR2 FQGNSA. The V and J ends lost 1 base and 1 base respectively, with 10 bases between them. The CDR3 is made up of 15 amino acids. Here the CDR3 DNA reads TGTGCCAGCAGCTTAGGCGTGGACAGTAACTATGGCTACACCTTC. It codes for CASSLGVDSNYGYTF.

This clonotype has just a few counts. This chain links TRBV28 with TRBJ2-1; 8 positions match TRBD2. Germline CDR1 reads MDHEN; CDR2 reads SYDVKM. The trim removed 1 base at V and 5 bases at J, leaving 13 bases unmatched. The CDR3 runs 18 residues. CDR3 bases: TGTGCCAGCAGTTTATCTTTAGGACCAGCGGGGGATCACAATGAGCAGTTCTTC. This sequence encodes CASSLSLGPAGDHNEQFF. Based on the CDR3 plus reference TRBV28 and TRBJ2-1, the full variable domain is DVKVTQSSRYLVKRTGEKVFLECVQDMDHENMFWYRQDPGLGLRLIYFSYDVKMKEKGDIPEGYSVSREKKERFSLILESASTNQTSMYLCASSLSLGPAGDHNEQFFGPGTRLTVL.

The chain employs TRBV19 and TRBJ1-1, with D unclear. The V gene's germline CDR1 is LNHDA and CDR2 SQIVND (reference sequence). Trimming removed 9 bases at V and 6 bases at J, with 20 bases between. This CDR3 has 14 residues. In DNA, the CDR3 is TGTGCCAGCGCTAACCCCACAAGAGGTTCTGAAGCTTTCTTT. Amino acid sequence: CASANPTRGSEAFF.

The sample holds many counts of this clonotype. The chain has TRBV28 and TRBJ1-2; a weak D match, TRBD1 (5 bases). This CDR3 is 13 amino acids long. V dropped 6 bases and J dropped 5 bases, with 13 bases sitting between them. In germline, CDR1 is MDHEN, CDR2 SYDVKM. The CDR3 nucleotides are TGTGCCAGCAGCCCCCGACAGTCTTATGGCTACACCTTC. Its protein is CASSPRQSYGYTF.

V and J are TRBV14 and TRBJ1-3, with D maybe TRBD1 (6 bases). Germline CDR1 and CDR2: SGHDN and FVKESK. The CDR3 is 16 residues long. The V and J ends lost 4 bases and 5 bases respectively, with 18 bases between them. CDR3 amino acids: CASSLRTGTLRNTIYF. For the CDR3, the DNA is TGTGCCAGCAGCCTCAGGACCGGGACATTACGAAACACCATATATTTT.

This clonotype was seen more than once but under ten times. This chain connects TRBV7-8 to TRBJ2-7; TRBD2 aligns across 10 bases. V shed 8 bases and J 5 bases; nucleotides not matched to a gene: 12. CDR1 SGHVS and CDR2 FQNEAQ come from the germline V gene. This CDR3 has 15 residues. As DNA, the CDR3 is TGTGCCAGCTGGACTAGCGGATACCCGATGGACGAGCAGTACTTC. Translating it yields CASWTSGYPMDEQYF.

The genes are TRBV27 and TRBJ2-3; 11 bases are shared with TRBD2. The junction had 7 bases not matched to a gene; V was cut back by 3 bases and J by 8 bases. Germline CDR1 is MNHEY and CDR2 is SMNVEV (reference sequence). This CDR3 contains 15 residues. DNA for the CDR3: TGTGCCAGCAGTTTGGTCCTAGCGGGGGGTGGTACGCAGTATTTT. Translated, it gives CASSLVLAGGGTQYF.

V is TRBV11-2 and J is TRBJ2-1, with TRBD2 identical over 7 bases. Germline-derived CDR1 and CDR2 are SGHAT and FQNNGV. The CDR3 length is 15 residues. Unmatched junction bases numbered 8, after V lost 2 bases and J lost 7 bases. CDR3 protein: CASSLRVDGRNEQFF. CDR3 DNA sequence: TGTGCCAGCAGCTTAAGGGTCGACGGGAGGAATGAGCAGTTCTTC.